This T cell receptor beta chain comes out of a study of CD8 T cells in ankylosing spondylitis listed by TCRdb under 2017. Context from the whole study: T cell receptor beta repertoires were profiled in healthy donors and ankylosing spondylitis patients so that disease-linked TCR variants could be found. Peripheral blood samples were taken, and synovial fluid was additionally collected from ankylosing spondylitis patients. The full study cohort was made up of approximately 24 ankylosing spondylitis patients and around 100 healthy donors. General conclusions and limits of the study: In peripheral blood, the disease-linked clones were found at relatively low frequencies and had a CD8+ phenotype. The disease-linked clones were reported as significantly enriched in matched synovial fluid samples from ankylosing spondylitis patients. Blood from ankylosing spondylitis patients appeared to be characterized by a TCR beta motif composed of several highly homologous amino acid variants. Some motif variants had previously been reported in the synovial fluid and blood of reactive arthritis patients, which suggests shared mechanisms of disease initiation.

This clonotype has ten or more counts. What antigen it recognizes has not been identified. No base-level quality is on record; no much larger clone is a single base apart. Sequencer: Illumina HiSeq 2500. Quantitative 5'-RACE with molecular barcodes was used to prepare TCR beta libraries. The authors processed their data as follows. A new computational method, built on a probabilistic model of VDJ rearrangement, was used to identify disease-linked TCR variants. TCRdb passed the public sequencing reads through fastp at Q25 and MiXCR, retaining productive beta sequences. Records with the same CDR3 protein are collapsed into one entry carrying the most frequent genes and DNA. Clone size and V and J calls follow TCRdb, not the original study. Present in this sample are approximately 220,000 distinct CDR3 sequences, approximately 20% of which were seen just once. About two fifths of the sample goes to the ten largest clones.

As encoded in the germline V gene, CDR1 is LGHNA while CDR2 is YNFKEQ. From V the trimming removes 3 bases and from J it removes 6 bases, while the gene matches leave 8 bases of the junction unaccounted for. The CDR3, cysteine through phenylalanine, is 16 amino acids long. CDR3 DNA only is kept here, 48 bases in frame from base 1. The material sequenced was blood, either unsorted or a sorted T cell fraction (not recorded which). The source is a male donor with ankylosing spondylitis. The chain is assembled from TRBV4-2 and TRBJ2-1, and TRBD2 aligns with 10 junction nucleotides. The nucleotide sequence is TGTGCCAGCAGCCAGGAGGGGACTAGCGCTTTCAATGAGCAGTTCTTC. Its protein product is CASSQEGTSAFNEQFF.